Reported below is one T cell receptor (beta chain). These data come from a study of blood T cell repertoires in COVID-19. Authors' processing steps: Amplification of reference gene primers was used by the study to estimate nucleated cell counts. Here immunoSEQ multiplex PCR was the method, and the copy in TCRdb shows in-frame clones only, minus some. The DNA was the basis for D and trimming; V, J and clone size are from that table. Of roughly 70,000 clones listed, more than 90% were seen once; the top ten hold roughly 1.5%. The CDR3 runs 13 residues. Germline values: CDR1 MDHEN, CDR2 SYDVKM. V dropped 4 bases and J dropped 4 bases, with 8 bases sitting between them.

The sequence was obtained from a man in his forties or fifties with acute or convalescent COVID-19. This rearrangement joins TRBV28 to TRBJ1-3; maybe TRBD1 (6 bases). The specimen sequenced was peripheral blood. The CDR3 nucleotides are TGTGCCAGCAGTTGGGGGCGCGGAAACACCATATATTTT. It encodes CASSWGRGNTIYF.